Here is one T cell receptor (beta chain) with its context. CDR3 size: 14 residues. With 6 bases clipped from V and 6 bases from J, the junction kept 9 bases outside the gene matches. In germline, CDR1 is SGDLS, CDR2 YYNGEE. The source of the sample is a study of blood T cell repertoires in COVID-19. The authors' processing: Researchers report that nucleated cell counts were estimated from reference gene primer amplification. Profiling relied on immunoSEQ multiplex PCR, and the TCRdb table lists in-frame clones only, not all of them. That table gives V, J and clone size, and the DNA gave D and trimming. Altogether about 190,000 clones are present, under 90% being singletons, with the ten largest covering about 6.3%.

This sequence joins TRBV9 and TRBJ1-2; 9 nucleotides match TRBD1. This TCR came from a man aged 55 to 70 with acute or convalescent COVID-19. Sequenced: peripheral blood. The CDR3 region is CASNRQGGVDGYTF. The CDR3 DNA follows: TGTGCCAGCAACCGACAGGGGGGCGTTGATGGCTACACCTTC. The whole variable domain, filled in from reference TRBV9 and TRBJ1-2, reads DSGVTQTPKHLITATGQRVTLRCSPRSGDLSVYWYQQSLDQGLQFLIQYYNGEERAKGNILERFSAQQFPDLHSELNLSSLELGDSALYFCASNRQGGVDGYTFGSGTRLTVV.